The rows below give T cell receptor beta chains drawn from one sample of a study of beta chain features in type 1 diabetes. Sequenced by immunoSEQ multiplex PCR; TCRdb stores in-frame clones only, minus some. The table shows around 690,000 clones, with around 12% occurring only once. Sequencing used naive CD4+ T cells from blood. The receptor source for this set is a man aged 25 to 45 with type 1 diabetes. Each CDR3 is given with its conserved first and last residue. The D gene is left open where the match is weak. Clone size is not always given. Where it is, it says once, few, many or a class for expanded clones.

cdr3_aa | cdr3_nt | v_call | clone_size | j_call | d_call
CASSDGTYEQYF | TGTGCCAGCAGTGACGGAACCTACGAGCAGTACTTC | TRBV6-5 | - | TRBJ2-7 | -
CASSLVQGSNQPQHF | TGTGCCAGCAGCTTAGTTCAGGGGAGCAATCAGCCCCAGCATTTT | TRBV7-2 | - | TRBJ1-5 | -
CAWSPGGPYEQYF | TGTGCCTGGAGTCCCGGGGGCCCCTACGAGCAGTACTTC | TRBV30 | few | TRBJ2-7 | -
CSVRQADMQGIQYF | TGCAGCGTGAGACAGGCAGACATGCAGGGCATTCAGTACTTC | TRBV29-1 | - | TRBJ2-4 | -
CAWRRFSSYNEQFF | TGTGCCTGGAGACGTTTCAGCTCCTACAATGAGCAGTTCTTC | TRBV30 | few | TRBJ2-1 | -
CASSVTVSYEQYF | TGTGCCAGCAGCGTGACAGTCTCCTACGAGCAGTACTTC | TRBV7-8 | few | TRBJ2-7 | -
CASSLGQPNSPLHF | TGTGCCAGCAGCCTGGGACAGCCTAATTCACCCCTCCACTTT | TRBV7-2 | few | TRBJ1-6 | TRBD1
CASSLALAGSTDTQYF | TGTGCCAGCAGCTTAGCACTAGCGGGGAGCACAGATACGCAGTATTTT | TRBV7-8 | few | TRBJ2-3 | TRBD2
CASSSDLGSPLHF | TGTGCCAGCAGTTCTGACCTGGGTTCACCCCTCCACTTT | TRBV28 | few | TRBJ1-6 | -
CSAGDSYEQYF | TGCAGCGCCGGGGACAGTTACGAGCAGTACTTC | TRBV29-1 | few | TRBJ2-7 | TRBD1
CASSTLTGATSGELFF | TGTGCCAGTAGTACACTGACGGGGGCAACATCCGGGGAGCTGTTTTTT | TRBV19 | few | TRBJ2-2 | -
CAWTLGRISTNEKLFF | TGTGCCTGGACCTTGGGACGGATTTCAACTAATGAAAAACTGTTTTTT | TRBV30 | few | TRBJ1-4 | -
CASSLPGAETQYF | TGTGCCAGCAGCTTACCCGGGGCAGAGACCCAGTACTTC | TRBV7-6 | - | TRBJ2-5 | -
CASSTAPPTDTQYF | TGTGCCAGCAGCACAGCGCCTCCCACAGATACGCAGTATTTT | TRBV5-4 | - | TRBJ2-3 | -
CASSQGSGTVHNEQFF | TGTGCCAGCAGCCAAGGCTCCGGGACAGTTCACAATGAGCAGTTCTTC | TRBV4-2 | - | TRBJ2-1 | TRBD1
CASSFTGIVTNEKLFF | TGTGCCAGCAGTTTTACAGGGATTGTGACTAATGAAAAACTGTTTTTT | TRBV6-5 | - | TRBJ1-4 | -
CASSSAGILREQYF | TGTGCCAGCAGCTCCGCGGGTATTTTGCGCGAGCAGTACTTC | TRBV6-5 | few | TRBJ2-7 | -
CASSSLGAGETQYF | TGTGCCAGCAGCTCCCTGGGGGCCGGAGAGACCCAGTACTTC | TRBV9 | few | TRBJ2-5 | -
CASTTAQTYNSPLHF | TGTGCCAGCACCACAGCCCAGACCTATAATTCACCCCTCCACTTT | TRBV2 | few | TRBJ1-6 | -
CASRDRDNQPQHF | TGTGCCAGCAGGGACAGGGACAATCAGCCCCAGCATTTT | TRBV25-1 | - | TRBJ1-5 | TRBD1
CASSFRGRARSVGTQYF | - | TRBV5-6 | few | TRBJ2-5 | -
CASSQGQGKNIQYF | TGCGCCAGCAGCCAAGGACAGGGCAAAAACATTCAGTACTTC | TRBV4-3 | - | TRBJ2-4 | TRBD1
CASSLTGVGDPSYEQYF | TGTGCCAGCAGCTTAACAGGGGTAGGGGATCCCTCCTACGAGCAGTACTTC | TRBV7-2 | few | TRBJ2-7 | TRBD1
CATGTAHTDTQYF | TGTGCCACCGGAACGGCACACACAGATACGCAGTATTTT | TRBV15 | - | TRBJ2-3 | -
CSVEDGRGRGYTF | TGCAGCGTTGAAGATGGGCGGGGAAGGGGCTACACCTTC | TRBV29-1 | few | TRBJ1-2 | -
CASSSPSTDTQYF | TGTGCCAGCAGCTCCCCCTCCACAGATACGCAGTATTTT | TRBV13 | - | TRBJ2-3 | -
CASGLAWGLGNQPQHF | TGTGCTAGTGGTTTGGCCTGGGGGCTGGGCAATCAGCCCCAGCATTTT | TRBV12-5 | - | TRBJ1-5 | -
CASSYSGLVGAQHF | TGTGCCAGCAGTTACTCCGGACTGGTTGGTGCCCAGCATTTT | TRBV6-5 | - | TRBJ1-5 | -
CASSSSRSEQFF | TGTGCCAGCAGCTCCTCAAGAAGTGAGCAGTTCTTC | TRBV7-9 | - | TRBJ2-1 | -
CASSGGLGPGYEQYF | TGTGCCAGCAGCGGGGGGTTGGGGCCTGGTTACGAGCAGTACTTC | TRBV7-7 | - | TRBJ2-7 | -
CASSYTLMTGELFF | TGTGCCAGCAGTTACACGTTAATGACCGGGGAGCTGTTTTTT | TRBV6-5 | - | TRBJ2-2 | -
CATDRGLGNTIYF | TGTGCCACGGACAGGGGGCTAGGAAACACCATATATTTT | TRBV10-3 | few | TRBJ1-3 | TRBD1
CASSLGRRGSADTQYF | TGTGCCAGCAGCTTAGGGCGAAGAGGTAGTGCAGATACGCAGTATTTT | TRBV7-3 | - | TRBJ2-3 | -
CASRAPGTDTDTQYF | TGTGCCAGCAGGGCCCCCGGGACAGACACAGATACGCAGTATTTT | TRBV7-3 | few | TRBJ2-3 | TRBD1
CASSLEPGVGQFF | TGTGCCAGCAGCTTAGAGCCAGGGGTTGGGCAGTTCTTC | TRBV7-2 | few | TRBJ2-1 | -
CASSLGGGSYEQYF | TGTGCCAGCAGCTTAGGCGGGGGAAGCTACGAGCAGTACTTC | TRBV11-3 | few | TRBJ2-7 | TRBD2
CASSLAADSGSYEQYF | TGTGCCAGCAGCTTAGCTGCAGACTCTGGCTCCTACGAGCAGTACTTC | TRBV7-2 | - | TRBJ2-7 | -
CSAGPQSEQFF | TGCAGTGCCGGGCCTCAGAGTGAGCAGTTCTTC | TRBV20-1 | few | TRBJ2-1 | -
CASSGEGYGSSLEQYF | TGTGCCAGCAGTGGAGAGGGATACGGGAGCTCCTTGGAGCAGTACTTC | TRBV25-1 | - | TRBJ2-7 | -
CASSQEQQTQPQHF | TGTGCCAGCAGCCAAGAGCAACAGACTCAGCCCCAGCATTTT | TRBV7-2 | few | TRBJ1-5 | -
CAWSMRNTGELFF | TGTGCCTGGAGCATGAGGAACACCGGGGAGCTGTTTTTT | TRBV30 | few | TRBJ2-2 | -
CASSYSGGETQYF | TGTGCCAGCAGTTACTCCGGGGGAGAGACCCAGTACTTC | TRBV6-5 | - | TRBJ2-5 | -
CASFGDRENYGYTF | TGTGCCAGTTTTGGGGACAGAGAAAACTATGGCTACACCTTC | TRBV6-5 | - | TRBJ1-2 | TRBD1
CASSPRTAEGYTF | TGTGCCAGCAGCCCGAGGACAGCCGAAGGCTACACCTTC | TRBV14 | few | TRBJ1-2 | -